The subject of this entry is one T cell receptor (beta chain). The CDR3 consists of 15 residues. Trimming cost V 4 bases and J 1 base; bases outside gene matches: 7. Per the germline V gene, CDR1 is SGHKS and CDR2 is YYEKEE (reference sequence). TCRdb keeps only in-frame clones here, not all; method: immunoSEQ multiplex PCR. The sample records around 150,000 clones, around 88% being singletons. The data were obtained in a study of blood T cell repertoires in COVID-19. Overall study context: Some COVID-19 samples were acute and others convalescent; all came from the United States, Italy and Spain. T cells, B-cell-depleted T cells, or PBMCs provided the cDNA or gDNA that served as material.

This receptor was identified in a human donor in a cohort sampled during active COVID-19. Specimen: peripheral blood. The chain joins TRBV5-5 to TRBJ1-1; 7 bases are a match to TRBD1. CDR3 sequence: CASSPEQGWNTEAFF. Written as DNA, the CDR3 is TGTGCCAGCAGCCCAGAACAGGGGTGGAACACTGAAGCTTTCTTT.